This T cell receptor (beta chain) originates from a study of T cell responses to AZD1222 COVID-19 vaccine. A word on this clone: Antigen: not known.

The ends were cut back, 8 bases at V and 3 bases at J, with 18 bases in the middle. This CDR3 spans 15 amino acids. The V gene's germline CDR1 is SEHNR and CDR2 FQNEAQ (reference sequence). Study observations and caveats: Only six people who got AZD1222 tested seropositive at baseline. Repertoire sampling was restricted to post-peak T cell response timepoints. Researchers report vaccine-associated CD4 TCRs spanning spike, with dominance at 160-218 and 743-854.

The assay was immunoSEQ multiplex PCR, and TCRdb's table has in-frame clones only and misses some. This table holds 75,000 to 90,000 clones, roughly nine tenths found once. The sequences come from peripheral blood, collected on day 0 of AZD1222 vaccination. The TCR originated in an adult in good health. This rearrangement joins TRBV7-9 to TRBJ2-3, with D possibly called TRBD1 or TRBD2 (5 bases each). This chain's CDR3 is CASALRDLRTDTQYF. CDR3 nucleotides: TGTGCCAGCGCCCTCCGGGACCTTAGAACAGATACGCAGTATTTT.